The clone carrying this T cell receptor (beta chain) was counted at least ten times. The antigen is undetermined. The output of every sequencing run, over 190 million TCR-beta sequences, came from 15-18 subjects. One entry per CDR3 protein results from TCRdb running MiXCR on the 5' RACE reads. Of approximately 77,000 distinct CDR3 sequences in the sample, approximately 9.4% were seen once. The data originate from a study of neurological immune-mediated disorders. This CDR3 region has 13 residues. Deletions cut 0 bases from V and 3 bases from J, with 6 bases between. Looked up from germline, CDR1 is SGDLS and CDR2 is YYNGEE. Regarding the study as a whole: Subjects shared no identical expanded-clone CDR3 amino acid sequences, suggesting private TCR-beta repertoires in all groups.

The sequencing input was PBMCs. This sequence joins TRBV9 and TRBJ2-5; D is unclear. This TCR was sampled from a man aged 45-65 years in good health. In DNA, the CDR3 is TGTGCCAGCAGCGTAGCGGCGAAAGAGACCCAGTACTTC. Translated: CASSVAAKETQYF.